This is a list of T cell receptor beta chains from one sample in a study of blood T cell repertoires in COVID-19. Some clones are missing from TCRdb's copy, which holds only in-frame ones; the method was immunoSEQ multiplex PCR. Among hundreds of thousands of clones listed, 70% to 90% were seen once. The sequenced material came from peripheral blood. The receptor set was obtained from a human donor in a cohort sampled during active COVID-19. CDR3s include the opening cysteine and the closing phenylalanine or tryptophan. A D gene is named only where the DNA matches it firmly. Clone size is stated in some rows and not others, as once, few, many or a class when expanded.

d_call: .; v_call: TRBV6-5; j_call: TRBJ2-3; clone_size: .; cdr3_nt: TGTGCCAGCAGAACGGACATAACAGATACGCAGTATTTT; cdr3_aa: CASRTDITDTQYF
d_call: TRBD1; v_call: TRBV28; j_call: TRBJ2-5; clone_size: .; cdr3_nt: TGTGCCAGCAGTCTTCCGGCCCATTCCAGTTTGGCCGGGACAGGGGGTTCGGAGACCCAGTACTTC; cdr3_aa: CASSLPAHSSLAGTGGSETQYF
d_call: .; v_call: TRBV27; j_call: TRBJ2-1; clone_size: .; cdr3_nt: TGTGCCAGCAGCCCACTCTCGAGGGACTACAATGAGCAGTTCTTC; cdr3_aa: CASSPLSRDYNEQFF
d_call: .; v_call: TRBV12-5; j_call: TRBJ2-7; clone_size: .; cdr3_nt: .; cdr3_aa: CASGLAQAYEQYF
d_call: TRBD1; v_call: TRBV27; j_call: TRBJ1-1; clone_size: .; cdr3_nt: TGTGCCAGCAGTCCCAGACAGGGGATGAACACTGAAGCTTTCTTT; cdr3_aa: CASSPRQGMNTEAFF
d_call: TRBD1; v_call: TRBV4-1; j_call: TRBJ1-5; clone_size: .; cdr3_nt: TGCGCCAGCAGCCTTACGTGGACAGGACTCAATCAGCCCCAGCATTTT; cdr3_aa: CASSLTWTGLNQPQHF
d_call: .; v_call: TRBV4-3; j_call: TRBJ1-1; clone_size: .; cdr3_nt: TGCGCCAGCAGCCAAGATACCTGGGGGACTTTAAACACTGAAGCTTTCTTT; cdr3_aa: CASSQDTWGTLNTEAFF
d_call: TRBD2; v_call: TRBV11-3; j_call: TRBJ2-1; clone_size: .; cdr3_nt: TGTGCCAGCAGCTTAGCTAGCGGGAGGGCCGGTGAGCAGTTCTTC; cdr3_aa: CASSLASGRAGEQFF
d_call: .; v_call: TRBV9; j_call: TRBJ1-2; clone_size: .; cdr3_nt: TGTGCCAGCAGCGTAGCATTAAGACAGAATAACTATGGCTACACCTTC; cdr3_aa: CASSVALRQNNYGYTF
d_call: .; v_call: TRBV12-3/TRBV12-4; j_call: TRBJ2-7; clone_size: .; cdr3_nt: TGTGCCAGCAGTCTTGCTGGGCTCGAGCAGTACTTC; cdr3_aa: CASSLAGLEQYF
d_call: TRBD1; v_call: TRBV19; j_call: TRBJ2-6; clone_size: .; cdr3_nt: TGTGCCAGTACCCGGGACAGGGGGTCGTCTGGGGCCAACGTCCTGACTTTC; cdr3_aa: CASTRDRGSSGANVLTF
d_call: .; v_call: TRBV7-3; j_call: TRBJ2-1; clone_size: .; cdr3_nt: TGTGCCAGCAGCTTCGGGAGTTTGGATGAGCAGTTCTTC; cdr3_aa: CASSFGSLDEQFF
d_call: TRBD1; v_call: TRBV4-3; j_call: TRBJ1-6; clone_size: once; cdr3_nt: TGCGCCAGCAGCCGCCTTACAGGGGACCCATATAATTCACCCCTCCACTTT; cdr3_aa: CASSRLTGDPYNSPLHF
d_call: .; v_call: TRBV7-9; j_call: TRBJ1-5; clone_size: .; cdr3_nt: TGTGCCAGCAGCTCCGGACTTTCCCCCAATCAGCCCCAGCATTTT; cdr3_aa: CASSSGLSPNQPQHF
d_call: TRBD2; v_call: TRBV5-1; j_call: TRBJ2-7; clone_size: .; cdr3_nt: TGCGCCAGCGGCGGGAGTGGCTACGAGCAGTACTTC; cdr3_aa: CASGGSGYEQYF
d_call: TRBD1; v_call: TRBV6-5; j_call: TRBJ1-1; clone_size: .; cdr3_nt: TGTGCCAGCAGTAGCTGGACAGGGGGCACTGAAGCTTTCTTT; cdr3_aa: CASSSWTGGTEAFF
d_call: .; v_call: TRBV18; j_call: TRBJ1-1; clone_size: .; cdr3_nt: TGTGCCAGCTCACCCGAGTACACTGAAGCTTTCTTT; cdr3_aa: CASSPEYTEAFF
d_call: .; v_call: TRBV4-1; j_call: TRBJ1-1; clone_size: .; cdr3_nt: TGCGCCAGCAGCCTGAGGGGGTTGGGCACTGAAGCTTTCTTT; cdr3_aa: CASSLRGLGTEAFF
d_call: .; v_call: TRBV27; j_call: TRBJ1-2; clone_size: .; cdr3_nt: TGTGCCAGCAGCCGCGGGGATGGCTACACCTTC; cdr3_aa: CASSRGDGYTF
d_call: .; v_call: TRBV6-2/TRBV6-3; j_call: TRBJ1-6; clone_size: .; cdr3_nt: TGTGCCAGCAGTTACCAGTATTCACCCCTCCACTTT; cdr3_aa: CASSYQYSPLHF
d_call: .; v_call: TRBV4-3; j_call: TRBJ2-7; clone_size: once; cdr3_nt: TGCGCCAGCAGCCAAGATTGGCGGGGTTCCTACGAGCAGTACTTC; cdr3_aa: CASSQDWRGSYEQYF
d_call: .; v_call: TRBV28; j_call: TRBJ1-3; clone_size: .; cdr3_nt: TGTGCCAGCAGTTTGGACAGCAAGCCGAGCTCTGGAAACACCATATATTTT; cdr3_aa: CASSLDSKPSSGNTIYF
d_call: TRBD1; v_call: TRBV19; j_call: TRBJ1-2; clone_size: .; cdr3_nt: TGTGCCAGTAGTCTGCGGGGACAGCCGGTCTATGGCTACACCTTC; cdr3_aa: CASSLRGQPVYGYTF
d_call: TRBD1; v_call: TRBV5-4; j_call: TRBJ2-3; clone_size: .; cdr3_nt: TGTGCCAGCAGCTCCGGGACAGCCACAGATACGCAGTATTTT; cdr3_aa: CASSSGTATDTQYF
d_call: TRBD1; v_call: TRBV10-3; j_call: TRBJ2-3; clone_size: .; cdr3_nt: TGTGCCGGAGCAAAAAGCCATGGGACAGGCAGCACAGATACGCAGTATTTT; cdr3_aa: CAGAKSHGTGSTDTQYF
d_call: .; v_call: TRBV24-1; j_call: TRBJ1-2; clone_size: .; cdr3_nt: TGTGCCACCAGTGGTAGTTCGGAAGGGGAGGAAGACTACACCTTC; cdr3_aa: CATSGSSEGEEDYTF
d_call: TRBD1; v_call: TRBV27; j_call: TRBJ1-2; clone_size: .; cdr3_nt: TGTGCCAGCAGTTTATCCGGGACAGGGGATGGCTACACCTTC; cdr3_aa: CASSLSGTGDGYTF
d_call: .; v_call: TRBV30; j_call: TRBJ1-3; clone_size: once; cdr3_nt: TGTGCCTGGAGGACCCGAACAGGGCCCGGAAACACCATATATTTT; cdr3_aa: CAWRTRTGPGNTIYF
d_call: .; v_call: TRBV7-2; j_call: TRBJ2-7; clone_size: .; cdr3_nt: TGTGCCAGCAGCTTAGCGAGGGAGACCGAGCAGTACTTC; cdr3_aa: CASSLARETEQYF
d_call: .; v_call: TRBV2; j_call: TRBJ2-7; clone_size: .; cdr3_nt: TGTGCCAGCAAGGGACATAGATACGAGCAGTACTTC; cdr3_aa: CASKGHRYEQYF
d_call: TRBD1; v_call: TRBV6-5; j_call: TRBJ1-5; clone_size: .; cdr3_nt: TGTGCCAGCTCTAGGGGGACAGGGGTTCAGCCCCAGCATTTT; cdr3_aa: CASSRGTGVQPQHF
d_call: TRBD1; v_call: TRBV9; j_call: TRBJ2-1; clone_size: .; cdr3_nt: TGTGCCAGCAGCGCCCTTACCTCCGACAGGGCCTACAATGAGCAGTTCTTC; cdr3_aa: CASSALTSDRAYNEQFF
d_call: .; v_call: TRBV6-5; j_call: TRBJ1-2; clone_size: .; cdr3_nt: TGTGCCAGCAGTTACTCCAGCGCCCGGACAGAACTTTACACCTTC; cdr3_aa: CASSYSSARTELYTF
d_call: .; v_call: TRBV19; j_call: TRBJ1-2; clone_size: .; cdr3_nt: TGTGCCAGTATGGACAATAACTATGGCTACACCTTC; cdr3_aa: CASMDNNYGYTF
d_call: .; v_call: TRBV4-1; j_call: TRBJ2-7; clone_size: .; cdr3_nt: TGCGCCAGCAGCCAAGATCCAGGCAGGCAGTCCTACGAGCAGTACTTC; cdr3_aa: CASSQDPGRQSYEQYF
d_call: .; v_call: TRBV27; j_call: TRBJ2-5; clone_size: .; cdr3_nt: TGTGCCAGCAGCGTCGACAAGCAAGGAACCCAGTACTTC; cdr3_aa: CASSVDKQGTQYF
d_call: .; v_call: TRBV7-8; j_call: TRBJ1-1; clone_size: .; cdr3_nt: TGTGCCAGCAGCCCACAGGACCTCGCGGCTTTCTTT; cdr3_aa: CASSPQDLAAFF
d_call: TRBD1; v_call: TRBV11-2; j_call: TRBJ1-1; clone_size: .; cdr3_nt: TGTGCCAGCAGCCCCCGGGTGTGGGGACAGGGGGTAGGCACTGAAGCTTTCTTT; cdr3_aa: CASSPRVWGQGVGTEAFF
d_call: TRBD2; v_call: TRBV7-3; j_call: TRBJ2-5; clone_size: .; cdr3_nt: TGTGCCAGCAGCCAAGGACTAGCGGGGTACCAAGAGACCCAGTACTTC; cdr3_aa: CASSQGLAGYQETQYF
d_call: .; v_call: TRBV7-2; j_call: TRBJ2-7; clone_size: .; cdr3_nt: TGTGCCAGCAGCTTAGAGGAGGGCTACGAGCAGTACTTC; cdr3_aa: CASSLEEGYEQYF
d_call: TRBD2; v_call: TRBV5-1; j_call: TRBJ2-7; clone_size: .; cdr3_nt: TGCGCCAGCACCTCCGGGGGGGACTCCTACGAGCAGTACTTC; cdr3_aa: CASTSGGDSYEQYF
d_call: .; v_call: TRBV4-3; j_call: TRBJ2-7; clone_size: .; cdr3_nt: TGCGCCAGCAGCCAAGGTCTGGGGCCGCGGAGCTCCTACGAGCAGTACTTC; cdr3_aa: CASSQGLGPRSSYEQYF
d_call: TRBD1; v_call: TRBV12-3/TRBV12-4; j_call: TRBJ1-2; clone_size: .; cdr3_nt: TGTGCCAGCAGGACAGGGTGGGATGTCTACACCTTC; cdr3_aa: CASRTGWDVYTF
d_call: TRBD1; v_call: TRBV7-9; j_call: TRBJ1-6; clone_size: .; cdr3_nt: TGTGCCAGCAGCTCCAAGGGACAGATCTATAATTCACCCCTCCACTTT; cdr3_aa: CASSSKGQIYNSPLHF
d_call: TRBD1; v_call: TRBV19; j_call: TRBJ1-5; clone_size: .; cdr3_nt: TGTGCCAGTAGTACTAGACAGGGCAAGGTCATTCAGCCCCAGCATTTT; cdr3_aa: CASSTRQGKVIQPQHF
d_call: .; v_call: TRBV19; j_call: TRBJ1-1; clone_size: .; cdr3_nt: TGTGCCAGTAGTATAGATCCCCTCGACAGATACAACACTGAAGCTTTCTTT; cdr3_aa: CASSIDPLDRYNTEAFF
d_call: .; v_call: TRBV11-2; j_call: TRBJ1-4; clone_size: .; cdr3_nt: TGTGCCAGCAGCCTGGGGGGGGTTAATGAAAAACTGTTTTTT; cdr3_aa: CASSLGGVNEKLFF
d_call: TRBD2; v_call: TRBV30; j_call: TRBJ2-1; clone_size: few; cdr3_nt: TGTGCCTGGAGTCTGGCGGGGGGGATTAATGAGCAGTTCTTC; cdr3_aa: CAWSLAGGINEQFF
d_call: TRBD1; v_call: TRBV30; j_call: TRBJ1-2; clone_size: .; cdr3_nt: TGTGCCTGGATGGAACGCAGGGGGCTATCTCTTGGCTACACCTTC; cdr3_aa: CAWMERRGLSLGYTF
d_call: TRBD1; v_call: TRBV5-3; j_call: TRBJ1-1; clone_size: .; cdr3_nt: TGTGCCGGCCGGGGGCAGGGGGCGTATACTGAAGCTTTCTTT; cdr3_aa: CAGRGQGAYTEAFF
d_call: .; v_call: TRBV6-5; j_call: TRBJ1-2; clone_size: .; cdr3_nt: TGTGCCAGCAGTTATTCGGCACGGGGATATGGCTACACCTTC; cdr3_aa: CASSYSARGYGYTF
d_call: .; v_call: TRBV19; j_call: TRBJ1-4; clone_size: once; cdr3_nt: TGTGCCAGTTCGGCCGACAGGTCAACTAATGAAAAACTGTTTTTT; cdr3_aa: CASSADRSTNEKLFF
d_call: .; v_call: TRBV10-3; j_call: TRBJ1-2; clone_size: .; cdr3_nt: TGTGCCATCAGCATAGAAGCTGATGGCTACACCTTC; cdr3_aa: CAISIEADGYTF
d_call: .; v_call: TRBV19; j_call: TRBJ2-1; clone_size: .; cdr3_nt: TGTGCCAGTAGTATCACCCAGGGGGCTAACGGGGGGAAGCAGTTCTTC; cdr3_aa: CASSITQGANGGKQFF
d_call: TRBD1; v_call: TRBV28; j_call: TRBJ1-2; clone_size: .; cdr3_nt: TGTGCCAGTCTATTCTCGGACAGGGCCGGGGGCTACACCTTC; cdr3_aa: CASLFSDRAGGYTF
d_call: .; v_call: TRBV10-3; j_call: TRBJ1-5; clone_size: .; cdr3_nt: TGTGCCGTGGGCCCCGCGAGCAATCAGCCCCAGCATTTT; cdr3_aa: CAVGPASNQPQHF
d_call: TRBD2; v_call: TRBV28; j_call: TRBJ2-1; clone_size: .; cdr3_nt: TGTGCCAGCACCGAAGGTCTAGCGGCCTACAATGAGCAGTTCTTC; cdr3_aa: CASTEGLAAYNEQFF
d_call: .; v_call: TRBV19; j_call: TRBJ1-2; clone_size: .; cdr3_nt: TGTGCCAGTAGTCCCGGCAGGGTCTACGGCTACACCTTC; cdr3_aa: CASSPGRVYGYTF
d_call: .; v_call: TRBV21-1; j_call: TRBJ2-5; clone_size: once; cdr3_nt: TGTGCCAGCAGCAAAGCGGCCCCAATCTACCAAGAGACCCAGTACTTC; cdr3_aa: CASSKAAPIYQETQYF
d_call: .; v_call: TRBV19; j_call: TRBJ1-3; clone_size: .; cdr3_nt: TGTGCCAGTAGTATAACTATCAGGGGCCAAGGAAACACCATATATTTT; cdr3_aa: CASSITIRGQGNTIYF